The entry below describes one T cell receptor (beta chain). Its antigen is not identified. Specified time point: cycle 4 day 1 (C4D1), after about 6 weeks of nivolumab. All trial patients relapsed after autologous stem cell transplantation. Magnetic negative selection purified CD4+ T cells from thawed PBMCs. Responses achieved at best were complete response, partial response or progressive disease. The data were taken from a study of PD-1 blockade in classical Hodgkin lymphoma. Points from the study as a whole: By cycle point C4D1, TCR diversity had risen significantly in CD4+ cells (but not CD8+ cells).

V shed 5 bases, J shed 2 bases, and the junction held 5 bases outside the gene matches. The germline V gene encodes CDR1 MDHEN and CDR2 SYDVKM. The CDR3 consists of 15 residues. Profiling relied on immunoSEQ multiplex PCR, and the TCRdb table lists in-frame clones only, not all of them. In the table there are roughly 30,000 clones, about 86% of which are singletons. This chain links TRBV28 with TRBJ2-1; 8 bases are a match to TRBD2. This clonotype originated in a human donor with classical Hodgkin lymphoma. The sequences come from CD4+ T cells from blood, collected before the fourth cycle of nivolumab. Here the CDR3 DNA reads TGTGCCAGCAGTCACGGGGGGGCCCCCTACAATGAGCAGTTCTTC. This encodes CASSHGGAPYNEQFF.